These 21 T cell receptor beta chains came from one sample sequenced in a study of blood T cell repertoires in COVID-19. TCRdb's copy holds only in-frame clones and misses some; the assay was immunoSEQ multiplex PCR. The data contain around 300,000 clones, around 89% of them singletons. The sequenced material came from PBMCs or T cells enriched from blood (not recorded which). These receptors were obtained from a woman aged 45-60 years who had recovered from COVID-19.

This clone was seen once. V and J are TRBV4-3 and TRBJ2-1; 7 positions agree with TRBD1. Looked up from germline, CDR1 is LGHNA and CDR2 is YSLEER. V gave up 0 bases and J gave up 2 bases; unmatched junction bases: 1. The CDR3 is 15 amino acids. CDR3 region: CASSQDRGTYNEQFF. CDR3 bases: TGCGCCAGCAGCCAAGACAGGGGGACCTACAATGAGCAGTTCTTC.

The chain uses TRBV6-1 and TRBJ2-1; 8 bases line up with TRBD2. Per germline, CDR1 MNHNS and CDR2 SASEGT. Unmatched junction bases numbered 5, after V lost 0 bases and J lost 4 bases. CDR3 length equals 16 residues. The CDR3 protein is CASSEARPSGYNEQFF. The DNA of the CDR3 is TGTGCCAGCAGTGAAGCGCGTCCTAGCGGGTACAATGAGCAGTTCTTC.

The chain employs TRBV19 and TRBJ1-2; D is ambiguous. Deletions cut 5 bases from V and 0 bases from J, with 16 bases between. Germline V lookup: CDR1 LNHDA, CDR2 SQIVND (reference sequence). CDR3 size: 16 residues. The CDR3 loop reads CASSFLTITANYGYTF. The CDR3 DNA is TGTGCCAGTAGTTTCCTAACCATCACCGCTAACTATGGCTACACCTTC. Full variable domain (outside the CDR3, taken from reference TRBV19 and TRBJ1-2): DGGITQSPKYLFRKEGQNVTLSCEQNLNHDAMYWYRQDPGQGLRLIYYSQIVNDFQKGDIAEGYSVSREKKESFPLTVTSAQKNPTAFYLCASSFLTITANYGYTFGSGTRLTVV.

Points on this clone: The identical CDR3 is also encoded by other nucleotide sequences in the sample. This rearrangement joins TRBV30 to TRBJ1-5; D is unclear. CDR1 is GTSNPN and CDR2 is SVGIG in the germline V gene (reference sequence). The CDR3 consists of 13 residues. V gave up 1 base and J gave up 3 bases, with 7 bases separating them. CDR3 bases: TGTGCCTGGAGTGACAGCCTCAATCAGCCCCAGCATTTT. This codes for CAWSDSLNQPQHF.

This sequence joins TRBV18 and TRBJ2-3; 8 bases agree with TRBD1. J lost 1 base, V lost 3 bases, and 6 bases had no gene match. CDR1 and CDR2 from the germline V gene are KGHSH and LQKENI. CDR3 length: 16 amino acids. CDR3 sequence: CASSPRTGFGTDTQYF. CDR3 nucleotides: TGTGCCAGCTCACCTCGGACAGGGTTTGGCACAGATACGCAGTATTTT.

The V call is TRBV7-2, the J call TRBJ2-3; 10 bases are a match to TRBD2. With 4 bases clipped from V and 6 bases from J, the junction kept 10 bases outside the gene matches. Germline assignment: CDR1 SGHTA and CDR2 FQGNSA. This CDR3 contains 16 residues. Written as DNA, the CDR3 is TGTGCCAGCAGCTGGCGGGCTAGCGGGAGTGGGGATACGCAGTATTTT. Translation: CASSWRASGSGDTQYF.

This clone was found a few times. The chain links TRBV7-3 to TRBJ2-2, with 15 bases aligning to TRBD2. After removal of 2 bases from V and 7 bases from J, the junction contained 8 bases not matched to a gene. Germline assignment: CDR1 SGHTA and CDR2 FQGTGA. The CDR3 runs 18 residues. The CDR3 is CASSLSRTSGRASGELFF. The DNA of the CDR3 is TGTGCCAGCAGCTTATCACGGACTAGCGGGAGGGCCAGCGGGGAGCTGTTTTTT.

The V and J genes are TRBV3-1 (or the pseudogene TRBV3-2) and TRBJ2-7; D gene unclear. The CDR3 consists of 13 residues. The V gene's germline CDR1 is LGHDT and CDR2 YNNKEL (reference sequence). Trimming cost V 4 bases and J 4 bases, with 11 bases left between them. CDR3 sequence reads: CASSPSTLYEQYF. The CDR3 DNA is TGTGCCAGCAGCCCCTCGACTTTGTACGAGCAGTACTTC.

The chain uses TRBV9 and TRBJ2-1, with TRBD2 identical over 10 bases. The CDR3 totals 17 residues. CDR1 and CDR2 from the germline V gene are SGDLS and YYNGEE. Trimming cost V 3 bases and J 2 bases; bases outside gene matches: 8. In nucleotides, the CDR3 is TGTGCCAGCAGCGAAGGAATAGCGGGAGGTACCTACAATGAGCAGTTCTTC. Encoded protein: CASSEGIAGGTYNEQFF.

The chain uses TRBV30 and TRBJ2-4; the D is unclear. Trimming removed 0 bases at V and 0 bases at J, with 9 bases between. The germline gives CDR1 GTSNPN, CDR2 SVGIG (reference sequence). The CDR3 spans 15 residues. CDR3 DNA: TGTGCCTGGAGTGTTCCGATACTAGCCAAAAACATTCAGTACTTC. Protein product: CAWSVPILAKNIQYF. Full variable domain (remainder filled in from reference TRBV30 and TRBJ2-4): SQTIHQWPATLVQPVGSPLSLECTVEGTSNPNLYWYRQAAGRGLQLLFYSVGIGQISSEVPQNLSASRPQDRQFILSSKKLLLSDSGFYLCAWSVPILAKNIQYFGAGTRLSVL.

V gene TRBV3-1 (or the pseudogene TRBV3-2) combines with J gene TRBJ2-5, with D perhaps TRBD2 (6 bases). Germline V lookup: CDR1 LGHDT, CDR2 YNNKEL (reference sequence). Trimming removed 0 bases from V and 5 bases from J, with 10 bases in between. This CDR3 is 14 amino acids long. The CDR3 here is CASSQETSLETQYF. CDR3 DNA sequence: TGTGCCAGCAGCCAAGAAACTAGCTTGGAGACCCAGTACTTC.

The chain recombines TRBV19 with TRBJ2-7, with TRBD1 identical over 11 bases. The length of the CDR3 is 15 residues. V shed 5 bases and J 3 bases; nucleotides not matched to a gene: 6. CDR1 is LNHDA and CDR2 is SQIVND in the germline V gene (reference sequence). The CDR3 is CASSLTGQGGYEQYF. For the CDR3, the DNA is TGTGCCAGTAGTTTAACGGGACAGGGGGGCTACGAGCAGTACTTC.

The chain recombines TRBV19 with TRBJ2-2, with D maybe TRBD1 (5 bases). This CDR3 spans 15 amino acids. Germline V lookup: CDR1 LNHDA, CDR2 SQIVND (reference sequence). The V gene lost 3 bases and the J gene lost 4 bases, with 12 bases spanning the gap. CDR3 coding DNA: TGTGCCAGTAGTATCTGGCAGGGCGGCACCGGGGAGCTGTTTTTT. Its translation: CASSIWQGGTGELFF.

The chain employs TRBV27 and TRBJ1-1, with 7 bases identical to TRBD1. Germline V gene lookup returns CDR1 MNHEY and CDR2 SMNVEV (reference sequence). J gave up 1 base and V 6 bases, and 8 bases lay outside the gene matches. CDR3 length: 15 amino acids. The DNA for the CDR3 is TGTGCCAGCAGATTCGAGGGGGCGCGGAACACTGAAGCTTTCTTT. Its translation is CASRFEGARNTEAFF.

The J gene is TRBJ1-1, the V gene TRBV5-4; TRBD1 agrees at 7 bases. Germline V CDR1 and CDR2: SGHNT, YYREEE (reference sequence). There are 17 residues in the CDR3. J gave up 6 bases and V 0 bases, and 14 bases lay outside the gene matches. The CDR3 DNA reads as TGTGCCAGCAGCTTGGGTCGGGACAGAGTCTTGTCTCCTGAAGCTTTCTTT. As protein: CASSLGRDRVLSPEAFF.

The chain links TRBV6-2 or TRBV6-3 to TRBJ1-4, with 10 bases aligning to TRBD1. The V and J ends lost 4 bases and 6 bases, in that order; junction bases with no gene match: 5. The CDR3 spans 15 residues. CDR1 is MNHEY and CDR2 is SVGEGT in the germline V gene. This CDR3 reads CASSSGTGADEKLFF. The DNA for the CDR3 is TGTGCCAGCAGTTCTGGGACAGGGGCGGATGAAAAACTGTTTTTT.

The table lists this clone with a count of one. The rearrangement uses TRBV5-6 and TRBJ2-1; D remains unclear. Germline loops: CDR1 SGHDT, CDR2 YYEEEE. Trimming stripped 4 bases from V and 4 bases from J, with 15 bases between. CDR3 size: 15 residues. The CDR3 loop reads CASSLGAARYNEQFF. DNA of the CDR3: TGTGCCAGCAGCCTAGGCGCCGCGCGGTACAATGAGCAGTTCTTC.

The chain recombines TRBV5-5 with TRBJ2-7, with 7 bases that match TRBD1. Germline loops: CDR1 SGHKS, CDR2 YYEKEE (reference sequence). The CDR3 is 16 amino acids. V lost 4 bases, J lost 6 bases, and 16 bases stayed unmatched. The DNA of the CDR3 is TGTGCCAGCAGCCCTACCCTACAGGGGCGCATCGGCGAGCAGTACTTC. Translation gives CASSPTLQGRIGEQYF.

In its sample, this clone was seen a few times. The chain carries TRBV10-3 and TRBJ2-7; perhaps TRBD2 as D (7 bases). V was pared by 10 bases and J by 2 bases, with 15 bases between. Germline CDR1 ENHRY, CDR2 SYGVKD. The CDR3 runs to 13 residues. The CDR3 DNA follows: TGTGCCAATGGGGGGGGCAGGACCTACGAGCAGTACTTC. Translation gives CANGGGRTYEQYF.

The chain couples TRBV10-3 to TRBJ2-7; 9 positions agree with TRBD2. Trimming at V came to 7 bases and at J to 5 bases, leaving 12 bases not matched to a gene. The CDR3 loop spans 15 amino acids. CDR1 is ENHRY, CDR2 SYGVKD, per germline. The CDR3: CAITSQAGGPHEQYF. CDR3 DNA: TGTGCCATCACCTCCCAGGCGGGAGGGCCCCACGAGCAGTACTTC.

This clone was recorded once. The CDR3 region has the DNA TGTGCCAGCAGCCCCACGGGAGTTTTGGAGACCCAGTACTTC. This gives the protein CASSPTGVLETQYF. J is TRBJ2-5 and V is TRBV5-6, with D possibly being TRBD2 (6 bases). Germline assignment: CDR1 SGHDT and CDR2 YYEEEE. V was trimmed by 4 bases and J by 5 bases, leaving 15 bases between them. The CDR3 runs to 14 residues.